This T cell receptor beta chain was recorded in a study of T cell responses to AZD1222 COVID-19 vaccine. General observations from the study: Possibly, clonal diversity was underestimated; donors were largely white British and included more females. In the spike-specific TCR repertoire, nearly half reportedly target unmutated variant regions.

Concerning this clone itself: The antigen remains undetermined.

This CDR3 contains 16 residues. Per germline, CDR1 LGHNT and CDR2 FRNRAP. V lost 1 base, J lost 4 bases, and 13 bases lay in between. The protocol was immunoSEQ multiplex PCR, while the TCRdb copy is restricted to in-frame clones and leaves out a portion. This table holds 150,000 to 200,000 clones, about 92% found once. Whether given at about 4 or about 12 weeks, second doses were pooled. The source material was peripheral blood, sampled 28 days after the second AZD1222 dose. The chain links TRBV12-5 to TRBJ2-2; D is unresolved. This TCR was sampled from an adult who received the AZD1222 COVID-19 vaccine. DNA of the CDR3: TGTGCTAGTGGTTTGGCTAACGGGTCTGGCACCGGGGAGCTGTTTTTT. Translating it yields CASGLANGSGTGELFF.